The T cell receptor (beta chain) described here comes from a study of CD8+ T cells in alopecia areata. Across the whole study: Tofacitinib treatment spanned 6 to 18 months, with 6 months off drug afterward.

The CDR3 runs to 15 residues. After removal of 5 bases from V and 3 bases from J, the junction contained 8 bases not matched to a gene. CDR1 is SGHTA and CDR2 is FQGNSA in the germline V gene. cDNA serving as the sequencing template came from extracted, reverse transcribed RNA. Sequenced by immunoSEQ multiplex PCR; TCRdb stores in-frame clones only, minus some. Here the sample spans around 100,000 clones, roughly 47% being singletons. Treatment of the sample: oral pan-JAK inhibitor, 5-10 mg twice daily. CD4+ and CD8+ T cells were sorted from PBMCs. The rearrangement uses TRBV7-2 and TRBJ2-7; the match to TRBD2 covers 9 bases. The material sequenced was CD8+ T cells sorted from blood, taken at week 24, from a patient treated with tofacitinib. The TCR was taken from a human donor with alopecia areata. In nucleotides, the CDR3 is TGTGCCAGCAGCACTGGAGTAGCGGGAGTCTACGAGCAGTACTTC. This codes for CASSTGVAGVYEQYF.